The rows below give T cell receptor beta chains drawn from one sample of a study of T cell responses to AZD1222 COVID-19 vaccine. The method was immunoSEQ multiplex PCR; TCRdb's version includes in-frame clones alone and lacks a portion of them. Among 100,000 to 120,000 clones listed, around 82% were seen once. The sample consisted of peripheral blood, taken on day 0 of AZD1222 vaccination. The receptors here all came from an adult in good health. CDR3s include the opening cysteine and the closing phenylalanine or tryptophan. The order of the fields is V gene, D gene, J gene, CDR3 length, clone size, CDR3 DNA, CDR3 protein. A D gene is named only where the DNA matches it firmly. Expanded clones are given a class, and other clones once, few, many or no size at all.

>TRBV28|TRBD1|TRBJ1-4|16|NA
TGTGCCAGCAGTTTAGCAGGGGGGAGATCTAATGAAAAACTGTTTTTT
CASSLAGGRSNEKLFF
>TRBV27|NA|TRBJ2-2|13|NA
TGTGCCACCAAAGCGAGAGGGTCCGGGGAGCTGTTTTTT
CATKARGSGELFF
>TRBV2|NA|TRBJ2-2|13|NA
TGTGCCGGGGGGACAGTGAACACCGGGGAGCTGTTTTTT
CAGGTVNTGELFF
>TRBV6-2/TRBV6-3|TRBD1|TRBJ1-5|16|NA
TGTGCCAGCAGCTCGGACAGGGGCCGGAGAAATCAGCCCCAGCATTTT
CASSSDRGRRNQPQHF
>TRBV5-1|TRBD2|TRBJ2-5|15|NA
TGCGCCAGCAGCTACACAACTAGCGGGCAAGAGACCCAGTACTTC
CASSYTTSGQETQYF
>TRBV4-3|TRBD1|TRBJ1-2|13|NA
TGCGCCAGCAGCCTTAACAGGGGTCACGGCTACACCTTC
CASSLNRGHGYTF
>TRBV6-1|TRBD1|TRBJ1-5|20|NA
TGTGCCAGCAGTGGCTCCCGGACAGGGGGCGCTACTCGGGGCAATCAGCCCCAGCATTTT
CASSGSRTGGATRGNQPQHF
>TRBV7-2|NA|TRBJ1-3|15|NA
TGTGCCAGCAGCTTAGGTTTTTTGGGGGCGAACACCATATATTTT
CASSLGFLGANTIYF
>TRBV28|NA|TRBJ1-2|13|once
TGTGCCAGCAGCCCGACCGTCAACTATGGCTACACCTTC
CASSPTVNYGYTF
>TRBV5-4|NA|TRBJ1-1|14|NA
TGTGCCAGCAGCTTGGAAGGGATCAACACTGAAGCTTTCTTT
CASSLEGINTEAFF
>TRBV6-5|NA|TRBJ1-2|13|NA
TGTGCCAGCTCCCCGCCCCAGGACTCCGGCTACACCTTC
CASSPPQDSGYTF
>TRBV5-5|TRBD1|TRBJ2-7|14|NA
TGTGCCAGCAGCTTATATGGACAGGCCTACGAGCAGTACTTC
CASSLYGQAYEQYF
>TRBV12-3/TRBV12-4|NA|TRBJ1-1|13|NA
TGTGCCAGCAGTTTAGCGCGAGGCACTGAAGCTTTCTTT
CASSLARGTEAFF
>TRBV2|TRBD1|TRBJ1-1|15|many
TGTGCCAGCAGGAGAGGACAGGGAAGGAACACTGAAGCTTTCTTT
CASRRGQGRNTEAFF
>TRBV6-6|NA|TRBJ1-5|16|NA
TGTGCCAGCAGTTATGGAGGCAGAAATAGCAATCAGCCCCAGCATTTT
CASSYGGRNSNQPQHF
>TRBV3-1/TRBV3-2|TRBD2|TRBJ2-3|16|NA
TGTGCCAGCAGCCAGACAAGCGGGAGCCTCACAGATACGCAGTATTTT
CASSQTSGSLTDTQYF
>TRBV5-1|TRBD2|TRBJ2-7|17|NA
TGCGCCAGCAGCTCCTCTCGGACTAGCGGGACCGCCTACGAGCAGTACTTC
CASSSSRTSGTAYEQYF
>TRBV7-2|TRBD1|TRBJ1-2|14|NA
TGTGCCAGCAGCCTACCCGGGACAGGGAGTCGCTACACCTTC
CASSLPGTGSRYTF
>TRBV3-1/TRBV3-2|TRBD1|TRBJ1-1|14|once
TGTGCCAGCAGCGCCCGACAGGGGGTCACTGAAGCTTTCTTT
CASSARQGVTEAFF
>TRBV6-6|NA|TRBJ1-1|14|NA
TGTGCCAGCAGTTACTCTGAACGGGAAACTGAAGCTTTCTTT
CASSYSERETEAFF
>TRBV27|NA|TRBJ1-5|15|NA
TGTGCCAGCAGTTTAGGTGTAGGGGGAGATCAGCCCCAGCATTTT
CASSLGVGGDQPQHF
>TRBV30|NA|TRBJ2-2|14|NA
TGTGCCTGGACTGGACAGCTAAACACCGGGGAGCTGTTTTTT
CAWTGQLNTGELFF
>TRBV5-8|NA|TRBJ1-3|16|NA
TGTGCCAGCAGCCGAACGAGACAGGTGGCTGGAAACACCATATATTTT
CASSRTRQVAGNTIYF
>TRBV19|NA|TRBJ2-4|17|NA
TGTGCCAGTAGTATCCTACAGGGCGGGGGAGCCAAAAACATTCAGTACTTC
CASSILQGGGAKNIQYF